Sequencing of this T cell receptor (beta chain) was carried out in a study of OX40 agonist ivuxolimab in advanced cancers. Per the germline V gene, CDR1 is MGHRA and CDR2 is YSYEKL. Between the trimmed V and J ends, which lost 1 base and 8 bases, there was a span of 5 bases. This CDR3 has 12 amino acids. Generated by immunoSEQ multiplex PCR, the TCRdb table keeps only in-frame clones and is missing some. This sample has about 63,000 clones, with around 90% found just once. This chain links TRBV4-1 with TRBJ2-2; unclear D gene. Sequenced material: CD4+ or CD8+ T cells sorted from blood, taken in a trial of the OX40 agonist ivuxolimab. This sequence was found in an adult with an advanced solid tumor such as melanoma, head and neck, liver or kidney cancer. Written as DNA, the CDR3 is TGCGCCAGCAGCCAAGTGGAGGGGGAGCTGTTTTTT. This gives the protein CASSQVEGELFF.